The present T cell receptor beta chain was sequenced within a study of Tregs in tolerant kidney transplant recipients. About the study: Sorting of CD4+CD25+CD127- cells followed roughly 3-day belatacept mixed lymphocyte reactions, sometimes with approximately five-day graft donor restimulation.

As concerns this clone: Its matching antigen is unknown.

TCRdb's copy holds only in-frame clones and misses some; the assay was immunoSEQ multiplex PCR. In the table there are 15,000 to 20,000 clones, around 66% of which are singletons. CDR3 size: 15 residues. Germline V CDR1 and CDR2: SGHTA, FQGTGA. After removal of 5 bases from V and 2 bases from J, the junction contained 6 bases not matched to a gene. This receptor was obtained from a human donor in good health. Specimen: Tregs from blood cultured with allogeneic cells. The chain links TRBV7-3 to TRBJ2-1; 7 bases fit TRBD2. The CDR3, as DNA: TGTGCCAGCAGCCCAAGGGGAGGGCCCTACAATGAGCAGTTCTTC. Translation: CASSPRGGPYNEQFF.